The 2 T cell receptor beta chains below come from one sample, sequenced in a study of blood T cell repertoires in COVID-19. Measured with immunoSEQ multiplex PCR; TCRdb has only the in-frame clones, and not every one. The sample holds approximately 280,000 clones, less than 85% seen once. Sequencing was carried out using peripheral blood. Every receptor here comes from a human donor with COVID-19, enrolled during active disease. The donor label of this sample is uncertain.

This chain links TRBV30 with TRBJ2-7; 7 nucleotides agree with TRBD1. This CDR3 has 14 residues. The germline CDR1 and CDR2 sequences are GTSNPN and SVGIG (reference sequence). V trimming: 4 bases; J trimming: 3 bases; junction bases outside the gene matches: 9. The CDR3: CAWTRQGHSYEQYF. In DNA, the CDR3 is TGTGCCTGGACCAGACAGGGACATAGCTACGAGCAGTACTTC.

V is TRBV9 and J is TRBJ1-3; TRBD1 is a possible D gene (5 bases). CDR1 and CDR2 (germline): SGDLS, YYNGEE. The V and J ends lost 4 bases and 7 bases respectively, with 18 bases between them. CDR3 length: 15 residues. CDR3 sequence (DNA): TGTGCCAGCAGCCCCATAGTAGATCGGGGGAACACCATATATTTT. Protein product: CASSPIVDRGNTIYF. Supplemented by reference TRBV9 and TRBJ1-3, the full variable domain reads DSGVTQTPKHLITATGQRVTLRCSPRSGDLSVYWYQQSLDQGLQFLIQYYNGEERAKGNILERFSAQQFPDLHSELNLSSLELGDSALYFCASSPIVDRGNTIYFGEGSWLTVV.